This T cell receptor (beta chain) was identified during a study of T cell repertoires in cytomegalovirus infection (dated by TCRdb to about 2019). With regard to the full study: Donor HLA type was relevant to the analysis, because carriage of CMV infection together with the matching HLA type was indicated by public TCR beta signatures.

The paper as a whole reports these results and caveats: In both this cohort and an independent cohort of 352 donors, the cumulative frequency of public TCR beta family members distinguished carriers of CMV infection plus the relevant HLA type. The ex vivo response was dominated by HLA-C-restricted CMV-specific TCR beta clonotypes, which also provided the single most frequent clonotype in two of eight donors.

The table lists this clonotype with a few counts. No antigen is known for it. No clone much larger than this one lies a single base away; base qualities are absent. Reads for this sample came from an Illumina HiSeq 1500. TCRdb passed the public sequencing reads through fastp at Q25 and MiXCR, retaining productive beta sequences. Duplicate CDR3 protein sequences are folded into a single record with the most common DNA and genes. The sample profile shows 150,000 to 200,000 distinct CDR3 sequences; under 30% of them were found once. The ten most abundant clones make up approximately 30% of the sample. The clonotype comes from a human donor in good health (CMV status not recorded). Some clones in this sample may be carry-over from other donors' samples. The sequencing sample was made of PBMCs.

DNA sequence: TGTGCCAGCAGCTCCGGGGGGGGTCAGACCTACAATGAGCAGTTCTTC. Its protein is CASSSGGGQTYNEQFF. The chain was built from TRBV7-2 and TRBJ2-1; 8 of the junction bases match TRBD2. CDR1 and CDR2 were assigned from the germline V gene as SGHTA and FQGNSA. V has 4 bases trimmed and J has 2 bases trimmed; junction bases matching no gene number 7. The CDR3 contains 16 residues, cysteine and phenylalanine counted. The sequence is cut down to CDR3 DNA, 48 bases in frame from base 1. The reference TRBV7-2 and TRBJ2-1 proteins fill in what lies around the CDR3, so the full variable domain reads GAGVSQSPSNKVTEKGKDVELRCDPISGHTALYWYRQSLGQGLEFLIYFQGNSAPDKSGLPSDRFSAERTGGSVSTLTIQRTQQEDSAVYLCASSSGGGQTYNEQFFGPGTRLTVL.